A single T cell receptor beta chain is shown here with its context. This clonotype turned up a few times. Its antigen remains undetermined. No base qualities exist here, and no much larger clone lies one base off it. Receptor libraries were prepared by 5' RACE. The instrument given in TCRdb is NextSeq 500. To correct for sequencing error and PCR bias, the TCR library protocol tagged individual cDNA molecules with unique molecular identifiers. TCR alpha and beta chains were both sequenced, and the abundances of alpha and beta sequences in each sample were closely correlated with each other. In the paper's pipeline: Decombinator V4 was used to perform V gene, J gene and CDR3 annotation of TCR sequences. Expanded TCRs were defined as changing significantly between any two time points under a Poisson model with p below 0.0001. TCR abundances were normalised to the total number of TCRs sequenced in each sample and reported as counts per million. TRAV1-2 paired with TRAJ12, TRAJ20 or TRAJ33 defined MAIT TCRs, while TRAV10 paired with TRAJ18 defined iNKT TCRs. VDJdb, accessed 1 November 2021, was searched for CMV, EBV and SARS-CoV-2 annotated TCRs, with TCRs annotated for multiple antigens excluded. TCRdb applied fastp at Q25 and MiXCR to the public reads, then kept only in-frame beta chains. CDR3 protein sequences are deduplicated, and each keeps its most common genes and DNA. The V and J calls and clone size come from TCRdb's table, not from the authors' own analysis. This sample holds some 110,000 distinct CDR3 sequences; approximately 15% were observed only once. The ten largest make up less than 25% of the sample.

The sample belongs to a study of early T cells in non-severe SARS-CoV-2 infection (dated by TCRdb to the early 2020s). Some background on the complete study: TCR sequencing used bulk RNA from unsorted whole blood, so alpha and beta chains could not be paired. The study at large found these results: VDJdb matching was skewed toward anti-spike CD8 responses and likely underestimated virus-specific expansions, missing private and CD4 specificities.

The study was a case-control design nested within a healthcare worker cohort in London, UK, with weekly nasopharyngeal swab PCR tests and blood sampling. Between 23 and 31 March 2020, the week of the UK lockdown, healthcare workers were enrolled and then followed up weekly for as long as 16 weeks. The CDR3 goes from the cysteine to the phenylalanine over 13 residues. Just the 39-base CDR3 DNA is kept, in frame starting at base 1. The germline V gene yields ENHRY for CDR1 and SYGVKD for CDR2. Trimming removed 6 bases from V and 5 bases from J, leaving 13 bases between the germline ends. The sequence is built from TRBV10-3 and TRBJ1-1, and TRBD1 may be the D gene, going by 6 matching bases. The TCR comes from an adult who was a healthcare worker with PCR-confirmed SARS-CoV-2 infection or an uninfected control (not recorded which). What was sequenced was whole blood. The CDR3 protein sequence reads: CAISPGEGTEAFF. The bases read TGTGCCATCAGCCCAGGGGAGGGTACTGAAGCTTTCTTT.